This TCR beta chain is from a study of cytomegalovirus exposure and HLA in healthy donors. Study details: About 85 million unique TCRs from HLA-typed donors were held in an early release of data. Findings of the study overall: Association with HLA alleles at 0.05 false discovery rate was found for 17,000 or so TCR beta sequences in a later analysis. There were reportedly fewer N-insertions in an Asian-associated ancestry cluster than the approximately 600-donor mean, in a later analysis. Some segments of the V type, notably TRBV6-2 and TRBV6-3, were excluded as indistinguishable.

A remark on this clone: What it binds is unknown.

PCR amplification relied on 60 Vbeta primers (plus 13 Jbeta primers). Measured with immunoSEQ multiplex PCR; TCRdb has only the in-frame clones, and not every one. The table records 130,000 or so clones, over 60% of them present only once. Germline V gene sequence: CDR1 SGHRS, CDR2 YFSETQ. The CDR3 runs 13 residues. Trimming stripped 4 bases from V and 1 base from J, with 9 bases between. This receptor was taken from a woman between 55 and 75 years old in good health and CMV-seronegative. The specimen was PBMCs. The chain combines TRBV5-1 with TRBJ2-7, with a possible D match to TRBD1 (6 bases). Here the CDR3 reads CASSKQGSYEQYF. The CDR3 nucleotides are TGCGCCAGCAGCAAACAGGGTTCCTACGAGCAGTACTTC.